This T cell receptor beta chain comes out of a study of somatic mutations in cytotoxic T cells in rheumatoid arthritis. Overall study results and limits: There were about an eighth of the 65 patients in whom the largest CD8+ clone exceeded 20% of CD8+ cells.

Concerning this clone itself: Its target is unknown.

The table came from immunoSEQ multiplex PCR; TCRdb's copy has only in-frame clones and leaves some out. This table has 15,000 to 20,000 clones, 85% appearing once. The receptor was isolated from a woman aged 40 to 50 with rheumatoid arthritis. Sequenced material: CD8+ T cells sorted from blood.

For the CDR3, the DNA is TGTGCCTGGGGACTAGCGGGAGGGCCGTCAGATACGCAGTATTTT. Amino acid sequence: CAWGLAGGPSDTQYF. The chain joins TRBV30 to TRBJ2-3, with 15 bases identical to TRBD2. The J segment lost 4 bases and the V segment lost 5 bases, leaving 4 bases of the junction unmatched. This CDR3 contains 15 residues. Looked up from germline, CDR1 is GTSNPN and CDR2 is SVGIG (reference sequence).